These 3 T cell receptor beta chains share one sample of origin, sequenced in a study of T-cell reconstitution after alpha-beta-depleted transplantation in children. As it was prepared, the TCRbeta library received unique molecular identifiers. TCRdb called the PCR reads again in MiXCR, with one record for every CDR3 protein. The sample has about 100,000 distinct CDR3 sequences, 5% to 8% seen once; the top ten hold more than 20%. The input for sequencing was PBMCs, mostly from graft donor cells, taken 360 days after TCRalphabeta/CD19-depleted stem cell transplant. Source of these receptors: a male patient between 2 and 10 years old who had a stem cell transplant for acute lymphoblastic leukemia, so the T cells may come from the graft donor.

This chain uses TRBV19 with TRBJ2-4, with 8 bases fitting TRBD2. Germline-derived CDR1 and CDR2 are LNHDA and SQIVND (reference sequence). With V trimmed by 7 bases and J by 5 bases, 10 bases remained unmatched. CDR3 length: 15 residues. The DNA of the CDR3 is TGTGCCAGTACGACCCAGAGAGCGGGGGAAAACATTCAGTACTTC. Translated: CASTTQRAGENIQYF.

Many counts were recorded for this clonotype. V and J are TRBV28 and TRBJ2-7; the D gene is possibly TRBD2 (5 bases). Trimming shortened V by 6 bases and J by 3 bases, and 9 bases separated the two germline ends. The CDR3 length is 12 residues. CDR1 is MDHEN, CDR2 SYDVKM, per germline. The CDR3 region is CASRKSGYEQYF. In DNA form, the CDR3 reads TGTGCCAGCAGAAAAAGCGGCTACGAGCAGTACTTC.

V gene TRBV12-3 or TRBV12-4 combines with J gene TRBJ2-7; 11 bases line up with TRBD2. This CDR3 has 18 amino acids. V was pared by 8 bases and J by 0 bases, with 15 bases of the junction left unmatched. The CDR3 bases are TGTGCCAGCTGTTCGGGACTAGCGGCGCCGTTGAGCTCCTACGAGCAGTACTTC. It specifies CASCSGLAAPLSSYEQYF.